The source of this TCR beta chain is a study of blood T cell repertoires in COVID-19. Study information: Some COVID-19 samples were acute and others convalescent; all came from the United States, Italy and Spain.

The CDR3 contains 18 residues. With 0 bases clipped from V and 0 bases from J, the junction kept 8 bases outside the gene matches. The germline V gene has CDR1 SEHNR and CDR2 FQNEAQ (reference sequence). How the authors handled the data: Reference gene primer amplification yielded estimated nucleated cell counts. This table comes from immunoSEQ multiplex PCR, and its TCRdb copy is limited to in-frame clones, with some not included. V and J calls plus clone size are reproduced from that table; the DNA served to infer D and trimming. The sample holds more than 35,000 clones; about nine tenths are singletons and the top ten take under 5%. In this sample, this clone turned up once.

The receptor comes from a human donor in a cohort sampled during active COVID-19. This chain links TRBV7-9 with TRBJ2-4, with 7 bases fitting TRBD1. The sequenced sample consisted of peripheral blood. The DNA for the CDR3 is TGTGCCAGCAGCTTAGCGATCACGCACAGGGGAGCCAAAAACATTCAGTACTTC. Amino acid sequence: CASSLAITHRGAKNIQYF.